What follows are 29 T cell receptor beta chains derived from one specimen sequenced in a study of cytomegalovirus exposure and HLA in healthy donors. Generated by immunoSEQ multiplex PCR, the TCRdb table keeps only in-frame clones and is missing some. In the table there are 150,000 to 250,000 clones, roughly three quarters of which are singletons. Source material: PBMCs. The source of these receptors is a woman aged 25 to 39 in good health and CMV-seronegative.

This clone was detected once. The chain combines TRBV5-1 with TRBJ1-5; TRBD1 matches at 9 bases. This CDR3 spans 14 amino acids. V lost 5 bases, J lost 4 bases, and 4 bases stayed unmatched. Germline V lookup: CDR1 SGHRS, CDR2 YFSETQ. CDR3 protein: CASSTTGGNQPQHF. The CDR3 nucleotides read TGCGCCAGCAGTACGACAGGGGGAAATCAGCCCCAGCATTTT. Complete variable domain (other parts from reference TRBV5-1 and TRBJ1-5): KAGVTQTPRYLIKTRGQQVTLSCSPISGHRSVSWYQQTPGQGLQFLFEYFSETQRNKGNFPGRFSGRQFSNSRSEMNVSTLELGDSALYLCASSTTGGNQPQHFGDGTRLSIL.

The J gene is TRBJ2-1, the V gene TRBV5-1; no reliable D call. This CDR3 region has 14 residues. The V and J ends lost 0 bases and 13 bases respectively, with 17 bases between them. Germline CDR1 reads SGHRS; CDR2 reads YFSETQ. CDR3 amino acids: CASSLAKVQETQFF. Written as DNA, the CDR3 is TGCGCCAGCAGCTTGGCCAAGGTGCAGGAAACACAGTTCTTC.

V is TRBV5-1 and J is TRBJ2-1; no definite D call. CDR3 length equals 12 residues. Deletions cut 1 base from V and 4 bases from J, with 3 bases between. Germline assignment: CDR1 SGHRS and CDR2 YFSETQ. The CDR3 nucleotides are TGCGCCAGCAGCTTGATATACAATGAGCAGTTCTTC. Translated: CASSLIYNEQFF.

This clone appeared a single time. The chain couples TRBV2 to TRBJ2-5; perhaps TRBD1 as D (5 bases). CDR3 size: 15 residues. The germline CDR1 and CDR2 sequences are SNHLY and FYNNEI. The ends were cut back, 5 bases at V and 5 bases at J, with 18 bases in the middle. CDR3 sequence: CASSNRQSDGETQYF. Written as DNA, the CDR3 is TGTGCCAGCAGTAATAGACAGTCCGATGGTGAGACCCAGTACTTC.

CDR3 nucleotide sequence: TGTGCCAGCAGCCAAAGGAGCGGGACAGGGGACAATCAGCCCCAGCATTTT. This gives the protein CASSQRSGTGDNQPQHF. This rearrangement joins TRBV4-2 to TRBJ1-5, with 10 bases matching TRBD1. With V trimmed by 2 bases and J by 3 bases, 7 bases remained unmatched. This CDR3 is 17 amino acids long. CDR1 and CDR2 (germline): LGHNA, YNFKEQ.

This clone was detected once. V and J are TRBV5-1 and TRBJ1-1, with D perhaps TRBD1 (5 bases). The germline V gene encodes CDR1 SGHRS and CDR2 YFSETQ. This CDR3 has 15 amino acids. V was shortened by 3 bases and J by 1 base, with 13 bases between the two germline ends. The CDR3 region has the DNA TGCGCCAGCAGCTGGAGACAGTTACAGAACACTGAAGCTTTCTTT. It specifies CASSWRQLQNTEAFF. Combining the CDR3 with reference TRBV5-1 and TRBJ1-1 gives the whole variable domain KAGVTQTPRYLIKTRGQQVTLSCSPISGHRSVSWYQQTPGQGLQFLFEYFSETQRNKGNFPGRFSGRQFSNSRSEMNVSTLELGDSALYLCASSWRQLQNTEAFFGQGTRLTVV.

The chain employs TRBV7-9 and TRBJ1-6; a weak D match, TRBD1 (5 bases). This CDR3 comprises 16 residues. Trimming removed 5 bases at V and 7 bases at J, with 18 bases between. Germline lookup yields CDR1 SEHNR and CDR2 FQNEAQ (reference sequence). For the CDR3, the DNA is TGTGCCAGCAGCCCCCTGGGATCCACAGGCAATTCACCCCTCCACTTT. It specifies CASSPLGSTGNSPLHF.

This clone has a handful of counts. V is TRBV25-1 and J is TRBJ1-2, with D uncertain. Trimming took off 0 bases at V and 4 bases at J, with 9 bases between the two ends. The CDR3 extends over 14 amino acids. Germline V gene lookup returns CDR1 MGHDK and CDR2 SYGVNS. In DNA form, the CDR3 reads TGTGCCAGCAGTGAATATGGGGAGATCTATGGCTACACCTTC. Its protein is CASSEYGEIYGYTF.

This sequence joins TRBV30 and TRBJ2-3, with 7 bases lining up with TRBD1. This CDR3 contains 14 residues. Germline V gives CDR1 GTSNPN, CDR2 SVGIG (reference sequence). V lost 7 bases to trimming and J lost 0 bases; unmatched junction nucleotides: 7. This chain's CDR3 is CALTTGQSTDTQYF. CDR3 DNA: TGTGCCTTAACTACGGGACAGAGCACAGATACGCAGTATTTT.

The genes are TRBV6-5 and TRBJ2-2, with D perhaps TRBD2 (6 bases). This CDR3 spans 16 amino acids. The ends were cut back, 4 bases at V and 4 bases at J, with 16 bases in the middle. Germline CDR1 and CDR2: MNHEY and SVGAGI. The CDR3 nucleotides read TGTGCCAGCAGTTTAGAGCCGGGACTCAGCACCGGGGAGCTGTTTTTT. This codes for CASSLEPGLSTGELFF.

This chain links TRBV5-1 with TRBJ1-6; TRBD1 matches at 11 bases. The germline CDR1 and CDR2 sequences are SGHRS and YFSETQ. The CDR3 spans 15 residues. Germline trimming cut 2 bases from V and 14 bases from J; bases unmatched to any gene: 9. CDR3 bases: TGCGCCAGCAGCTTAGGACAGGGGGCAGCCCTCACCCTCCACTTT. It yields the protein CASSLGQGAALTLHF.

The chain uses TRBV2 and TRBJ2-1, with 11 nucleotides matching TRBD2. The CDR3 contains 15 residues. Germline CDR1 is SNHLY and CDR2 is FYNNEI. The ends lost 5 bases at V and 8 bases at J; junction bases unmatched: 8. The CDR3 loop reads CASSRLAGPEHEQFF. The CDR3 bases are TGTGCCAGCAGTCGACTAGCGGGACCCGAGCATGAGCAGTTCTTC.

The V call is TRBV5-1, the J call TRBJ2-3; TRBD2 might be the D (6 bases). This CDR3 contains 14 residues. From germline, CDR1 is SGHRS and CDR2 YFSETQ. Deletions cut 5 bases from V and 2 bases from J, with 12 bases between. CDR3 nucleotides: TGCGCCAGCAGTTATAGCGGAAACACAGATACGCAGTATTTT. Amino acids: CASSYSGNTDTQYF.

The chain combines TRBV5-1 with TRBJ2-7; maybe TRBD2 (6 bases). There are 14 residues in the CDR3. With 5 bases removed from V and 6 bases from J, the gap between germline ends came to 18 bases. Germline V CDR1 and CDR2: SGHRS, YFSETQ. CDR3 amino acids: CASRSDLARGEQYF. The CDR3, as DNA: TGCGCCAGCAGAAGTGATCTAGCGCGGGGCGAGCAGTACTTC. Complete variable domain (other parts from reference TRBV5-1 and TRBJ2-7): KAGVTQTPRYLIKTRGQQVTLSCSPISGHRSVSWYQQTPGQGLQFLFEYFSETQRNKGNFPGRFSGRQFSNSRSEMNVSTLELGDSALYLCASRSDLARGEQYFGPGTRLTVT.

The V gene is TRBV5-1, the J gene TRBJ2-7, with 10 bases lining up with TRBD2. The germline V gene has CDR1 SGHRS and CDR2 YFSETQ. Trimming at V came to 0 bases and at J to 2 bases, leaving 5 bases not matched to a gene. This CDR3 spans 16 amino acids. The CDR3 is CASSLGPSGRAYEQYF. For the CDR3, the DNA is TGCGCCAGCAGCTTGGGTCCCAGCGGGAGGGCCTACGAGCAGTACTTC.

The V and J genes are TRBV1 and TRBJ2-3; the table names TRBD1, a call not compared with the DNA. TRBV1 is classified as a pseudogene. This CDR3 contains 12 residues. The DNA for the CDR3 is TGCACCAGCAGCCAAGGGCTAGATACGCAGTATTTT. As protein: CTSSQGLDTQYF.

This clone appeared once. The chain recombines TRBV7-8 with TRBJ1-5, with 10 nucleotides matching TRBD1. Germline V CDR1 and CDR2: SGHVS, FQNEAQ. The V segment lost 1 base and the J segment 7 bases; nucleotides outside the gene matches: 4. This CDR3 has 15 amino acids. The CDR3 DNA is TGTGCCAGCAGCTTAGAAGGGACAGGGGACCAGCCCCAGCATTTT. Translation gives CASSLEGTGDQPQHF. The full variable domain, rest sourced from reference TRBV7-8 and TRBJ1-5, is GAGVSQSPRYKVAKRGQDVALRCDPISGHVSLFWYQQALGQGPEFLTYFQNEAQLDKSGLPSDRFFAERPEGSVSTLKIQRTQQEDSAVYLCASSLEGTGDQPQHFGDGTRLSIL.

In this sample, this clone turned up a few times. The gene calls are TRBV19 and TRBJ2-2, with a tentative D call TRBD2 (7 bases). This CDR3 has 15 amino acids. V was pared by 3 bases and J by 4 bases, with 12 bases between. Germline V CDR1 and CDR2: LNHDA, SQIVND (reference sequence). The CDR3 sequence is CASSIPAGATGELFF. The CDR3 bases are TGTGCCAGTAGTATTCCCGCGGGGGCCACCGGGGAGCTGTTTTTT.

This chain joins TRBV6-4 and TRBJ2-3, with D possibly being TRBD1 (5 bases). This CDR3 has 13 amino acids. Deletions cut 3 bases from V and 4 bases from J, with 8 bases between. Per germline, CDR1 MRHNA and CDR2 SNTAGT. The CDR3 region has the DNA TGTGCCAGCAGTGAGTGGGGCTCAGATACGCAGTATTTT. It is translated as CASSEWGSDTQYF.

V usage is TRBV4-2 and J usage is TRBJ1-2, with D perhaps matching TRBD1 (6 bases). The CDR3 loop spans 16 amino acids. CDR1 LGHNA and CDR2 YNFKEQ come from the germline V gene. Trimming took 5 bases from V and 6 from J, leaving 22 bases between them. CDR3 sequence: CASSGGEGGVLDGYTF. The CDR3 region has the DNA TGTGCCAGCAGCGGCGGAGAGGGGGGGGTTTTGGATGGCTACACCTTC.

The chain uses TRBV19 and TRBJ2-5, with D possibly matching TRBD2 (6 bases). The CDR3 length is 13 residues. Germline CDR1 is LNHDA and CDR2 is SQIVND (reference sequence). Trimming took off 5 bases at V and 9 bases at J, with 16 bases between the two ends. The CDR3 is CASSSDYPGSQYF. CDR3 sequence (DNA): TGTGCCAGTAGTTCGGACTATCCCGGTTCCCAGTACTTC.

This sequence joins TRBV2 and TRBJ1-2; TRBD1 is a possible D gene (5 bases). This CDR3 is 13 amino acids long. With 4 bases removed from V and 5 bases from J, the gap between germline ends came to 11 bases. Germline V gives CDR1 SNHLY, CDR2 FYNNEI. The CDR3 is CASSGQGYYGYTF. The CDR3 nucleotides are TGTGCCAGCAGTGGCCAGGGATATTATGGCTACACCTTC.

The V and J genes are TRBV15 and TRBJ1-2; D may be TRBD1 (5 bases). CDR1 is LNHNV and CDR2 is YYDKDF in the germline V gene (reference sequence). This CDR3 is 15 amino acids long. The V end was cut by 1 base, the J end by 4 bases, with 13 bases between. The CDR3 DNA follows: TGTGCCACCAGCAGAGGGCTTCAGGGCTCCTATGGCTACACCTTC. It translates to CATSRGLQGSYGYTF.

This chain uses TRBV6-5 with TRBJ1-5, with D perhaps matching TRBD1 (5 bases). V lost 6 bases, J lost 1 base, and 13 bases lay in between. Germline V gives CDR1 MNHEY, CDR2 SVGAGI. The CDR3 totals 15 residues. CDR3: CASSPGGWSNQPQHF. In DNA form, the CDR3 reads TGTGCCAGCAGCCCCGGGGGGTGGAGCAATCAGCCCCAGCATTTT.

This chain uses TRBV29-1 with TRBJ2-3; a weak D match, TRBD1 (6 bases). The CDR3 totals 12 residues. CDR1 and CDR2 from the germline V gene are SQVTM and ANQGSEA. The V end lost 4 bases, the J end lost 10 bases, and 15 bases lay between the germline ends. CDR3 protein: CSVAPTGSAQYF. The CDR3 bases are TGCAGCGTTGCCCCAACAGGGTCAGCGCAGTATTTT.

In DNA form, the CDR3 reads TGTGCCAGCAGTTCTGACAGGGGGCGAGTCGGGGAGCTGTTTTTT. As protein: CASSSDRGRVGELFF. The genes are TRBV6-5 and TRBJ2-2; 10 nucleotides align to TRBD1. Trimming took 4 bases from V and 7 from J; bases not matched to a gene: 6. CDR1 is MNHEY and CDR2 is SVGAGI in the germline V gene. The CDR3 contains 15 residues.

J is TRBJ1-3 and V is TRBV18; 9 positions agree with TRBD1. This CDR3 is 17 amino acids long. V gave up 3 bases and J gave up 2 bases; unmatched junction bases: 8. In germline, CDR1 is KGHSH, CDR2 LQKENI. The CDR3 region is CASSPFRDRVAGNTIYF. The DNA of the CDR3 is TGTGCCAGCTCACCGTTCCGGGACAGGGTTGCTGGAAACACCATATATTTT. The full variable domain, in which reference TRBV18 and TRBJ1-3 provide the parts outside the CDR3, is NAGVMQNPRHLVRRRGQEARLRCSPMKGHSHVYWYRQLPEEGLKFMVYLQKENIIDESGMPKERFSAEFPKEGPSILRIQQVVRGDSAAYFCASSPFRDRVAGNTIYFGEGSWLTVV.

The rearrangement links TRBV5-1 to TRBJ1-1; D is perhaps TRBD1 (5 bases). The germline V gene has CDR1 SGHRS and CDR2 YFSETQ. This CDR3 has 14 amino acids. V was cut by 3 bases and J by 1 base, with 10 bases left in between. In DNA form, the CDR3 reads TGCGCCAGCAGCTCAGGGTGGCAGAACACTGAAGCTTTCTTT. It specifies CASSSGWQNTEAFF.

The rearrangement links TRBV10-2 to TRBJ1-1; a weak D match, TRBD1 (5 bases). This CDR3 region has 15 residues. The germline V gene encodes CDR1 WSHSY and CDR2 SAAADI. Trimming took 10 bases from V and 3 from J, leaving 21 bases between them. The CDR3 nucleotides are TGCGCCACCATAGTGAACGCGGGACCTTACACTGAAGCTTTCTTT. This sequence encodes CATIVNAGPYTEAFF.